This T cell receptor (beta chain) comes out of a study of PD-1 blockade in classical Hodgkin lymphoma. Here immunoSEQ multiplex PCR was the method, and the copy in TCRdb shows in-frame clones only, minus some. This sample has 80,000 to 100,000 clones, with about 92% found just once. Time point indicated: cycle 4 day 1 (C4D1), after 5 to 7 weeks of nivolumab. Every patient was affected by relapse after autologous stem cell transplantation, while exposure to brentuximab vedotin was not uniform. The sequence derives from a human donor with classical Hodgkin lymphoma. The specimen was peripheral blood mononuclear cells (PBMCs), collected before the fourth cycle of nivolumab.

This CDR3 reads CASSLAHLRQGITGELFF. The CDR3, as DNA: TGTGCCAGCAGCTTAGCGCATTTGAGACAGGGGATAACCGGGGAGCTGTTTTTT. This chain connects TRBV7-6 to TRBJ2-2; 8 bases fit TRBD1. V trimming: 0 bases; J trimming: 5 bases; junction bases outside the gene matches: 11. Germline CDR1 reads SGHVS; CDR2 reads FNYEAQ. The CDR3 contains 18 residues.